These 20 T cell receptor beta chains originate from one sample sequenced in a study of cytomegalovirus exposure and HLA in healthy donors. The PCR made use of 60 Vbeta and 13 Jbeta primers. TCRdb's table, derived via immunoSEQ multiplex PCR, lists solely in-frame clones and lacks some. The repertoire holds 150,000 to 200,000 clones, with around 68% as singletons. Sequencing was carried out using PBMCs. All receptors derive from a man aged 45-60 years in good health and CMV-seronegative.

The gene calls are TRBV5-6 and TRBJ1-2, with D unclear. From germline, CDR1 is SGHDT and CDR2 YYEEEE. V shed 3 bases and J shed 4 bases, with 10 bases lying between them. The CDR3 contains 13 residues. In nucleotides, the CDR3 is TGTGCCAGCAGCTCTACCCCGGGCTATGGCTACACCTTC. It encodes CASSSTPGYGYTF.

The CDR3 protein is CASGAGANVLTF. The CDR3 region has the DNA TGTGCCAGCGGAGCTGGGGCCAACGTCCTGACTTTC. The V and J genes are TRBV7-7 and TRBJ2-6; D is ambiguous. The CDR3 is 12 residues long. Germline V lookup: CDR1 SSHAT, CDR2 FNYEAQ (reference sequence). The ends were cut back, 8 bases at V and 2 bases at J, with 4 bases in the middle.

The chain combines TRBV5-6 with TRBJ1-6; D may be TRBD1 (5 bases). The CDR3 has 12 residues. Germline V gives CDR1 SGHDT, CDR2 YYEEEE. V dropped 4 bases and J dropped 17 bases, with 16 bases sitting between them. CDR3: CASSTDSRLIHF. Written as DNA, the CDR3 is TGTGCCAGCAGCACTGACAGCAGGCTTATCCACTTT.

The rearrangement links TRBV19 to TRBJ2-3; a weak D match, TRBD2 (6 bases). The CDR3 has 11 amino acids. V lost 6 bases and J lost 6, with 7 bases in between. The germline V gene has CDR1 LNHDA and CDR2 SQIVND (reference sequence). DNA of the CDR3: TGTGCCAGTAGCGCGGGGGATACGCAGTATTTT. This sequence encodes CASSAGDTQYF.

This clone was seen a single time. The CDR3 reads CASSLRDSNLLNYEQYF. The CDR3 DNA sequence: TGTGCCAGCAGCCTCCGGGACAGCAACCTCCTTAACTACGAGCAGTACTTC. The chain is built from TRBV7-8 and TRBJ2-7; 7 positions agree with TRBD1. Germline assignment: CDR1 SGHVS and CDR2 FQNEAQ. Trimming at V came to 5 bases and at J to 3 bases, leaving 16 bases not matched to a gene. This CDR3 comprises 17 residues. Supplemented by reference TRBV7-8 and TRBJ2-7, the full variable domain reads GAGVSQSPRYKVAKRGQDVALRCDPISGHVSLFWYQQALGQGPEFLTYFQNEAQLDKSGLPSDRFFAERPEGSVSTLKIQRTQQEDSAVYLCASSLRDSNLLNYEQYFGPGTRLTVT.

As for this clone: Other DNA sequences within the sample encode an identical CDR3. The gene calls are TRBV4-2 and TRBJ1-2, with 7 bases lining up with TRBD1. This CDR3 has 16 residues. V was clipped by 4 bases and J by 4 bases; unmatched bases: 12. The germline gives CDR1 LGHNA, CDR2 YNFKEQ. The CDR3 sequence is CASSRFWTGTPYGYTF. The CDR3 DNA reads as TGTGCCAGCAGCCGATTTTGGACAGGAACCCCCTATGGCTACACCTTC.

This chain links TRBV18 with TRBJ2-2; a possible D gene is TRBD1 (5 bases). This CDR3 spans 15 amino acids. From germline, CDR1 is KGHSH and CDR2 LQKENI. Trimming removed 2 bases at V and 0 bases at J, with 7 bases between. The CDR3 loop is CASSPRTTNTGELFF. Here the CDR3 DNA reads TGTGCCAGCTCACCAAGGACAACGAACACCGGGGAGCTGTTTTTT.

This clone was counted once. This chain links TRBV28 with TRBJ1-3; the D gene is possibly TRBD1 (5 bases). CDR1 is MDHEN, CDR2 SYDVKM, per germline. The CDR3 loop spans 15 amino acids. V shed 2 bases and J shed 0 bases, with 8 bases lying between them. The CDR3 DNA sequence: TGTGCCAGCAGTTTAGGGGGACTCTCTGGAAACACCATATATTTT. It is translated as CASSLGGLSGNTIYF.

This clone appeared a few times. V usage is TRBV2 and J usage is TRBJ1-2; 10 bases align to TRBD1. The CDR3 is made up of 14 amino acids. Trimming took 6 bases from V and 7 from J; bases not matched to a gene: 8. Germline CDR1 is SNHLY and CDR2 is FYNNEI. Here the CDR3 reads CASRGDRGYGGYTF. Here the CDR3 DNA reads TGTGCCAGCAGAGGGGACAGGGGCTATGGTGGCTACACCTTC.

The table lists this clone with a few counts. The rearrangement joins TRBV5-1 to TRBJ1-1, with D perhaps TRBD1 (6 bases). There are 17 residues in the CDR3. The V end was cut by 0 bases, the J end by 3 bases, with 18 bases between. CDR1 is SGHRS and CDR2 is YFSETQ in the germline V gene. The DNA of the CDR3 is TGCGCCAGCAGCTTGGGCGTGGCAGGGGAAGGGGACACTGAAGCTTTCTTT. Translating gives CASSLGVAGEGDTEAFF.

The V and J genes are TRBV28 and TRBJ2-2, with TRBD1 matching over 9 bases. This CDR3 is 17 amino acids long. Per the germline V gene, CDR1 is MDHEN and CDR2 is SYDVKM. V gave up 3 bases and J gave up 4 bases; unmatched junction bases: 9. CDR3 in DNA: TGTGCCAGCAGTTTCCTTCCGGGACAGGGTGCCACCGGGGAGCTGTTTTTT. This sequence encodes CASSFLPGQGATGELFF.

This clone has more than one count but fewer than ten. CDR3 nucleotide sequence: TGTGCCAGCAGCCCACAGGGCTTGGGCTACAATGAGCAGTTCTTC. It is translated as CASSPQGLGYNEQFF. The V gene is TRBV7-2, the J gene TRBJ2-1; D is perhaps TRBD1 (6 bases). The V gene's germline CDR1 is SGHTA and CDR2 FQGNSA. Trimming removed 5 bases from V and 3 bases from J, with 14 bases in between. The CDR3 contains 15 residues.

The chain carries TRBV7-2 and TRBJ1-1; no definite D call. Trimming took off 6 bases at V and 0 bases at J, with 11 bases between the two ends. This CDR3 spans 14 amino acids. The germline V gene encodes CDR1 SGHTA and CDR2 FQGNSA. CDR3 sequence (DNA): TGTGCCAGCAGGAAACAGTACATGAACACTGAAGCTTTCTTT. The encoded protein is CASRKQYMNTEAFF.

The CDR3, as DNA: TGTGCCAGCAGTTTAGGAGGGACAGGGTCAAGTGGCTACACCTTC. Encoded protein: CASSLGGTGSSGYTF. The chain combines TRBV28 with TRBJ1-2; TRBD1 aligns across 9 bases. This CDR3 comprises 15 residues. J was trimmed by 7 bases and V by 2 bases; bases with no gene match: 8. Germline V gives CDR1 MDHEN, CDR2 SYDVKM.

This clone was picked up a small number of times. The rearrangement joins TRBV7-6 to TRBJ2-3; 9 bases are a match to TRBD2. J lost 0 bases, V lost 1 base, and 8 bases had no gene match. The CDR3 has 18 amino acids. Germline CDR1 and CDR2: SGHVS and FNYEAQ. The CDR3 sequence: CASSLGASGAHSTDTQYF. DNA of the CDR3: TGTGCCAGCAGCTTAGGGGCTAGCGGGGCCCACAGCACAGATACGCAGTATTTT.

The chain combines TRBV7-9 with TRBJ2-7; weak D call: TRBD1 (6 bases). The CDR3 length is 13 residues. Germline lookup yields CDR1 SEHNR and CDR2 FQNEAQ (reference sequence). Trimming left V 4 bases short and J 7 bases short, with 14 bases between. The CDR3 nucleotides read TGTGCCAGCAGCTGGGGGACATTCCGAGAGCAGTACTTC. It is translated as CASSWGTFREQYF.

This chain links TRBV5-4 with TRBJ1-3; TRBD1 agrees at 7 bases. Germline V gene lookup returns CDR1 SGHNT and CDR2 YYREEE (reference sequence). V lost 5 bases to trimming and J lost 0 bases; unmatched junction nucleotides: 2. This CDR3 comprises 14 residues. The CDR3 DNA sequence: TGTGCCAGCAGGGGGGACAGCTCTGGAAACACCATATATTTT. This sequence encodes CASRGDSSGNTIYF.

The chain joins TRBV29-1 to TRBJ2-5; D is possibly TRBD2 (6 bases). Germline V gives CDR1 SQVTM, CDR2 ANQGSEA. The CDR3 runs to 13 residues. Trimming removed 3 bases at V and 4 bases at J, with 12 bases between. Here the CDR3 reads CSVDKTSSETQYF. The CDR3 region has the DNA TGCAGCGTTGATAAAACTAGCTCAGAGACCCAGTACTTC.

The chain links TRBV5-1 to TRBJ1-5; possibly TRBD1 for D (5 bases). CDR3 size: 16 residues. V was cut by 0 bases and J by 4 bases, with 14 bases left in between. Germline V lookup: CDR1 SGHRS, CDR2 YFSETQ. Here the CDR3 DNA reads TGCGCCAGCAGCTTGGAGGCAGGGTCCGGGAATCAGCCCCAGCATTTT. Translation gives CASSLEAGSGNQPQHF.

This clone was seen more than once but under ten times. The chain's CDR3 is CASSYRGGTDTQYF. CDR3 nucleotide sequence: TGTGCCAGCAGCTACAGGGGGGGCACAGATACGCAGTATTTT. The chain uses TRBV11-3 and TRBJ2-3; 8 nucleotides agree with TRBD1. Germline V gives CDR1 SGHNT, CDR2 YENEEA. Trimming at V came to 4 bases and at J to 1 base, leaving 1 base not matched to a gene. This CDR3 has 14 residues.